One and the same sample provided the 6 T cell receptor beta chains below, sequenced in a study of OX40 agonist ivuxolimab in advanced cancers. The data were produced by immunoSEQ multiplex PCR, yet TCRdb's version contains in-frame clones alone and is incomplete. The table shows roughly 43,000 clones, with over 75% occurring only once. Sequencing used CD4+ or CD8+ T cells sorted from blood, obtained in a trial of the OX40 agonist ivuxolimab. These receptors all stem from an adult with an advanced solid tumor such as melanoma, head and neck, liver or kidney cancer.

The chain employs TRBV28 and TRBJ2-7, with D possibly called TRBD1 or TRBD2 (5 bases each). This CDR3 contains 12 residues. Germline CDR1 MDHEN, CDR2 SYDVKM. V was trimmed by 3 bases and J by 5 bases, leaving 8 bases between them. CDR3 region: CASSFEGHEQYF. CDR3 sequence (DNA): TGTGCCAGCAGTTTCGAGGGGCACGAGCAGTACTTC.

This clone was found once. The rearrangement links TRBV25-1 to TRBJ1-6; TRBD1 is a possible D gene (5 bases). Germline-derived CDR1 and CDR2 are MGHDK and SYGVNS. The CDR3 runs to 14 residues. The V gene lost 6 bases and the J gene lost 6 bases, with 12 bases spanning the gap. CDR3 sequence reads: CASSPAGGNSPLHF. CDR3 sequence (DNA): TGTGCCAGCAGCCCCGCCGGGGGTAATTCACCCCTCCACTTT.

The J gene is TRBJ2-6, the V gene TRBV6-1; D possibly uses TRBD1 or TRBD2 (5 bases each). Germline V gene sequence: CDR1 MNHNS, CDR2 SASEGT. CDR3 length equals 14 residues. The V end lost 7 bases, the J end lost 0 bases, and 7 bases lay between the germline ends. Here the CDR3 reads CASMRGSGANVLTF. The CDR3 DNA follows: TGTGCCAGCATGAGGGGCTCTGGGGCCAACGTCCTGACTTTC.

The chain couples TRBV29-1 to TRBJ2-1; weak D call: TRBD1 (6 bases). The CDR3 covers 14 residues. Looked up from germline, CDR1 is SQVTM and CDR2 is ANQGSEA. Trimming took off 0 bases at V and 10 bases at J, with 16 bases between the two ends. CDR3 bases: TGCAGCGTTGAAGACCCAGGGGTCAGGGGCGAGCAGTTCTTC. Encoded protein: CSVEDPGVRGEQFF.

The J gene is TRBJ1-5, the V gene TRBV11-3; D gene ambiguous. The CDR3 is made up of 14 amino acids. Germline V CDR1 and CDR2: SGHNT, YENEEA. Trimming took 5 bases from V and 7 from J, leaving 15 bases between them. CDR3 sequence reads: CASSGGPVRQPQHF. CDR3 DNA sequence: TGTGCCAGCAGCGGAGGACCGGTCCGGCAGCCCCAGCATTTT.

This sequence joins TRBV18 and TRBJ1-2, with D uncertain. Germline values: CDR1 KGHSH, CDR2 LQKENI. The CDR3 is 14 amino acids. Trimming removed 3 bases at V and 3 bases at J, with 11 bases between. The CDR3 region has the DNA TGTGCCAGCTCACCGGTTTCGGGCCACTATGGCTACACCTTC. Encoded protein: CASSPVSGHYGYTF.